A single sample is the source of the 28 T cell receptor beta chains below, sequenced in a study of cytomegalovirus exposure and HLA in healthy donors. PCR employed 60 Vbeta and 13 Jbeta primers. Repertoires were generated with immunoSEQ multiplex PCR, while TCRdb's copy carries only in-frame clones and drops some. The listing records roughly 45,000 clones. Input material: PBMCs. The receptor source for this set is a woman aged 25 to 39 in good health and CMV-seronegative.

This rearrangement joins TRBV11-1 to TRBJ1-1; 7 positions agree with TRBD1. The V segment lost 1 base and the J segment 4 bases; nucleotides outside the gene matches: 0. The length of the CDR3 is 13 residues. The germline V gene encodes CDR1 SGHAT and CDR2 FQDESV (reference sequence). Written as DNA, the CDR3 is TGTGCCAGCAGCTTAGGACAGGGCACTGAAGCTTTCTTT. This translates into CASSLGQGTEAFF. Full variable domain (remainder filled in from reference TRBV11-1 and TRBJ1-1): EAEVAQSPRYKITEKSQAVAFWCDPISGHATLYWYRQILGQGPELLVQFQDESVVDDSQLPKDRFSAERLKGVDSTLKIQPAELGDSAMYLCASSLGQGTEAFFGQGTRLTVV.

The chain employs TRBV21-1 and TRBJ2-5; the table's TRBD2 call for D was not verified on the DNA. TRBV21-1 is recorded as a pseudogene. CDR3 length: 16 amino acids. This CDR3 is CAGHPTSDNTQETQYF. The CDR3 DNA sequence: TGTGCCGGACACCCGACTAGCGACAATACCCAAGAGACCCAGTACTTC.

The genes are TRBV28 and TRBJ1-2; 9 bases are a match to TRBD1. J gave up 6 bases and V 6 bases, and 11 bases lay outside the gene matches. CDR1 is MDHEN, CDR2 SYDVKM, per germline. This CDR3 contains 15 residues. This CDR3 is CASRIGQGRSDGYTF. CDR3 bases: TGTGCCAGCAGGATAGGACAGGGGCGTAGTGATGGCTACACCTTC.

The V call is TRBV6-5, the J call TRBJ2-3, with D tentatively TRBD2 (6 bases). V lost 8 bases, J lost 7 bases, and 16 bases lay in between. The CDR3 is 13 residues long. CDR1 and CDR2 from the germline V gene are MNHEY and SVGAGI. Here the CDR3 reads CASGGVPHYTQYF. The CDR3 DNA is TGTGCCAGCGGCGGGGTCCCCCACTATACGCAGTATTTT.

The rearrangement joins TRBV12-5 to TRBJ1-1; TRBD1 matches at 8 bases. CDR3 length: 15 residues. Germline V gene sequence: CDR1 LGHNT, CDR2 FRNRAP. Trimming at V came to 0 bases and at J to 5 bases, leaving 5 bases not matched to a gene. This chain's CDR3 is CASGLVLGQGTEAFF. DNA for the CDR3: TGTGCTAGTGGTTTGGTACTCGGACAGGGAACTGAAGCTTTCTTT.

The CDR3 region is CASTHGVGGAYGYTF. The CDR3 nucleotides are TGTGCCAGCACCCATGGAGTAGGGGGCGCCTATGGCTACACCTTC. J is TRBJ1-2 and V is TRBV9; TRBD1 matches 7 bases. With 6 bases clipped from V and 4 bases from J, the junction kept 12 bases outside the gene matches. The germline V gene has CDR1 SGDLS and CDR2 YYNGEE. The CDR3 is made up of 15 amino acids.

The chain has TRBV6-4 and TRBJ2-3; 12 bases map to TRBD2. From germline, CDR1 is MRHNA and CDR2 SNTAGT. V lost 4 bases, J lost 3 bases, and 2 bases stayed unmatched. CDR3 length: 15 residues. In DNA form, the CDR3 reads TGTGCCAGCAGTGCCGGGACTAGCGGGACAGATACGCAGTATTTT. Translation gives CASSAGTSGTDTQYF.

The CDR3 region has the DNA TGCGCCAGCAGCGTCGCCCTAGGGGGAGCGGCAGAGACCCAGTACTTC. Translation: CASSVALGGAAETQYF. This rearrangement joins TRBV5-1 to TRBJ2-5; D is perhaps TRBD1 (6 bases). V was trimmed by 4 bases and J by 4 bases, leaving 20 bases between them. There are 16 residues in the CDR3. The germline CDR1 and CDR2 sequences are SGHRS and YFSETQ. Based on the CDR3 plus reference TRBV5-1 and TRBJ2-5, the full variable domain is KAGVTQTPRYLIKTRGQQVTLSCSPISGHRSVSWYQQTPGQGLQFLFEYFSETQRNKGNFPGRFSGRQFSNSRSEMNVSTLELGDSALYLCASSVALGGAAETQYFGPGTRLLVL.

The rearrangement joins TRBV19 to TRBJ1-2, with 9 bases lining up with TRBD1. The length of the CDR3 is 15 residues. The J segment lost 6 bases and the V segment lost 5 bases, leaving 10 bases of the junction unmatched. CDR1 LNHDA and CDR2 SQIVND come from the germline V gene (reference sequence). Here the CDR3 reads CASSPRDRENNGYTF. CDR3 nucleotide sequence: TGTGCCAGTAGTCCGCGGGACAGGGAGAATAATGGCTACACCTTC.

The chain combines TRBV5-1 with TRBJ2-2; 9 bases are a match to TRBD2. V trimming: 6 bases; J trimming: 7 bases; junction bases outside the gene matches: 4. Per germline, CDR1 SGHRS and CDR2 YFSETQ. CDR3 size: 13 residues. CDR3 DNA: TGCGCCAGCAAAAATAGCGGGAGCGGGGAGCTGTTTTTT. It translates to CASKNSGSGELFF.

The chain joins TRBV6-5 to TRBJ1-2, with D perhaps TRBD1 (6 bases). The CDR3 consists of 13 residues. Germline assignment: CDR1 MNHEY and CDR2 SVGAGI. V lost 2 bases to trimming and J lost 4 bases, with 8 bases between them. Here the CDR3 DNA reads TGTGCCAGCAGTTACCAGGGGATCTATGGCTACACCTTC. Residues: CASSYQGIYGYTF.

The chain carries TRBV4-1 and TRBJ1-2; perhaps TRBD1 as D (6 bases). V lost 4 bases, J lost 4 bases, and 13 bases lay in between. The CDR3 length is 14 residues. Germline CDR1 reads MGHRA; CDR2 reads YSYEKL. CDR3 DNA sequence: TGCGCCAGCAGCCCAAGACAGGATCTCTATGGCTACACCTTC. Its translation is CASSPRQDLYGYTF.

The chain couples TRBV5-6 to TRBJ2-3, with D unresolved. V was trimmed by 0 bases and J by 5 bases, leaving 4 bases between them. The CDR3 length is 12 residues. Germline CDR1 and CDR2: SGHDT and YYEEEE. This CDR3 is CASSLVGDTQYF. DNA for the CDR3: TGTGCCAGCAGCTTGGTCGGAGATACGCAGTATTTT.

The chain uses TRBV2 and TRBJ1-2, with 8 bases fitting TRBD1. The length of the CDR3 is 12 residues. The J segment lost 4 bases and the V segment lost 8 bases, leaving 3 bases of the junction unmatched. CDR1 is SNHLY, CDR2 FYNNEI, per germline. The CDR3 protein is CASSGTGYGYTF. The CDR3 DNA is TGTGCCAGCTCTGGGACAGGCTATGGCTACACCTTC.

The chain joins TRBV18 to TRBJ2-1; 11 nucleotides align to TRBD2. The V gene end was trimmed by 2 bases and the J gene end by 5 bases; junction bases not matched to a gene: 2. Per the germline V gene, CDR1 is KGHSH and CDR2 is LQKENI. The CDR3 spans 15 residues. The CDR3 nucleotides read TGTGCCAGCTCACCAGTGACTAGCGGGGACAATGAGCAGTTCTTC. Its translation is CASSPVTSGDNEQFF.

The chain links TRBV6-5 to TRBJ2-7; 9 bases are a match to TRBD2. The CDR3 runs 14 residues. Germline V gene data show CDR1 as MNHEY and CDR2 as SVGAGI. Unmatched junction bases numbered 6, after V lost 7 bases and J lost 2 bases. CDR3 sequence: CASTNSGSAYEQYF. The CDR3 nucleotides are TGTGCCAGCACTAATAGCGGGAGTGCCTACGAGCAGTACTTC.

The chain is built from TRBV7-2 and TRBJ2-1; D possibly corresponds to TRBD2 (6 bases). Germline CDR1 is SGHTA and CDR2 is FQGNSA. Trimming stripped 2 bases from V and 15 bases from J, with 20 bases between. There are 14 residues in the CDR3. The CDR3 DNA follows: TGTGCCAGCAGCTTATCAACGGGAGAGGAAACAGGGTTCTTC. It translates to CASSLSTGEETGFF.

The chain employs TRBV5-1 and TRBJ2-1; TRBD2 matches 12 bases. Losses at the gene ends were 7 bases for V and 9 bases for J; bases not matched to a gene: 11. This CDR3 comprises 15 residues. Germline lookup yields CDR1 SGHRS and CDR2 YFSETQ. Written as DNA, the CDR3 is TGCGCCAGCGCTTACCTAGCGGGAGGGCCTGGTGAGCAGTTCTTC. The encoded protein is CASAYLAGGPGEQFF.

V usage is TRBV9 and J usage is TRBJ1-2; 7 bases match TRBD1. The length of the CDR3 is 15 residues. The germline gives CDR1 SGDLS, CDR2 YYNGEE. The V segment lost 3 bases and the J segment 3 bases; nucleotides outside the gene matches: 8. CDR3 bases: TGTGCCAGCAGCGGATCGGACAGGCGATACTATGGCTACACCTTC. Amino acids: CASSGSDRRYYGYTF.

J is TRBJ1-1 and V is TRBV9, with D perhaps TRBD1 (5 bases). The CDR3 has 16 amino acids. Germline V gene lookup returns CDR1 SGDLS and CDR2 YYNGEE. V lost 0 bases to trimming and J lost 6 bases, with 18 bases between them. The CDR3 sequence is CASSVGPFLGEAEAFF. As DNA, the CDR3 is TGTGCCAGCAGCGTAGGGCCGTTCCTGGGGGAGGCTGAAGCTTTCTTT.

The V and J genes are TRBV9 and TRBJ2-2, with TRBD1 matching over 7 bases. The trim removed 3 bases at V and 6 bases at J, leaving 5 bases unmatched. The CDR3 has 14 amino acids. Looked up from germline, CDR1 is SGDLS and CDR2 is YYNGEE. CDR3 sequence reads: CASSGQGLSGELFF. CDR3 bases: TGTGCCAGCAGCGGACAGGGTCTCTCCGGGGAGCTGTTTTTT. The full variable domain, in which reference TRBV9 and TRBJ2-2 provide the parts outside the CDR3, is DSGVTQTPKHLITATGQRVTLRCSPRSGDLSVYWYQQSLDQGLQFLIQYYNGEERAKGNILERFSAQQFPDLHSELNLSSLELGDSALYFCASSGQGLSGELFFGEGSRLTVL.

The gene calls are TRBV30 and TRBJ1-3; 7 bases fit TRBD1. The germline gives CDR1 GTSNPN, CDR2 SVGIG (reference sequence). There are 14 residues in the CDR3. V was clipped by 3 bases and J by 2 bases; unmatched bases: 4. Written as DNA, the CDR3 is TGTGCCTGGAGGACAGGGACAGCTGGAAACACCATATATTTT. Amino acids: CAWRTGTAGNTIYF. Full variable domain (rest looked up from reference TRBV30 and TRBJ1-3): SQTIHQWPATLVQPVGSPLSLECTVEGTSNPNLYWYRQAAGRGLQLLFYSVGIGQISSEVPQNLSASRPQDRQFILSSKKLLLSDSGFYLCAWRTGTAGNTIYFGEGSWLTVV.

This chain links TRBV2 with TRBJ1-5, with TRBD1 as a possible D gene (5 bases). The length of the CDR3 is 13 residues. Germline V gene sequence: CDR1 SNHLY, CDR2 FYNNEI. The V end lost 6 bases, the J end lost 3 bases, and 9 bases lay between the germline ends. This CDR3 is CASRGTANQPQHF. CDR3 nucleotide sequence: TGTGCCAGCAGGGGGACTGCCAATCAGCCCCAGCATTTT.

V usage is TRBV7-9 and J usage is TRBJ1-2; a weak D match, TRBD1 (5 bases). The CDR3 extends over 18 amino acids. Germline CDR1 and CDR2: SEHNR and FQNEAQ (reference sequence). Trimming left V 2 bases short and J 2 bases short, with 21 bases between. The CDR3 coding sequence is TGTGCCAGCAGCTTACAGGGTAGATCGTCGATCAAAAACTATGGCTACACCTTC. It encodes CASSLQGRSSIKNYGYTF.

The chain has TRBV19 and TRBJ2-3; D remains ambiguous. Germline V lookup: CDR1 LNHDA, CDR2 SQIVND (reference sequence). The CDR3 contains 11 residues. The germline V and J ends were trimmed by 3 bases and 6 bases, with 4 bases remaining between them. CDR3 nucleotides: TGTGCCAGTAGTATTCGGGATACGCAGTATTTT. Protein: CASSIRDTQYF.

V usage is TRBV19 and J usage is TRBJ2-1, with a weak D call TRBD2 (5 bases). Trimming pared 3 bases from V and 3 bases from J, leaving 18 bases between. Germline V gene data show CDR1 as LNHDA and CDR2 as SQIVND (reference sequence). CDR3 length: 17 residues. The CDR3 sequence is CASSISSAASRYNEQFF. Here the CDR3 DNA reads TGTGCCAGTAGTATTTCGTCGGCGGCTAGCCGCTACAATGAGCAGTTCTTC.

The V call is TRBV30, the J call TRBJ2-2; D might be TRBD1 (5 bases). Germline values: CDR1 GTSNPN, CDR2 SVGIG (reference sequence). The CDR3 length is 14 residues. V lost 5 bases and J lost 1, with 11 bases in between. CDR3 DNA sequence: TGTGCCTGGGTACGGACATGGAACACCGGGGAGCTGTTTTTT. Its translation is CAWVRTWNTGELFF.

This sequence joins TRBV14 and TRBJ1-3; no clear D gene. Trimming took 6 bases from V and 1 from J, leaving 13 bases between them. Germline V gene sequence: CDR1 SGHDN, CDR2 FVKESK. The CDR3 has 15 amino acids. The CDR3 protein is CASSHTPGSGNTIYF. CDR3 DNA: TGTGCCAGCAGTCACACGCCGGGGTCTGGAAACACCATATATTTT.